This is a list of T cell receptor beta chains from one sample in a study of neurological immune-mediated disorders. MiXCR, run by TCRdb on the 5' RACE reads, gives a single entry per CDR3 protein. Here the sample spans 42,000 or so distinct CDR3 sequences, about 2.5% being singletons. What was sequenced was PBMCs. All receptors come from a man younger than 40 with multiple sclerosis. Each CDR3 is given with its conserved first and last residue. The order of the fields is CDR3 DNA, CDR3 protein, clone size, V gene, J gene, D gene. D genes are given only for firm matches. Each size is once, few, many, or a class for an expanded clone.

CDR3nt: TGCGCCAGCAGCTTGGCGCAGGCGAGCTCCTACAATGAGCAGTTCTTC; CDR3aa: CASSLAQASSYNEQFF; abundance: many; v_gene: TRBV5-1; j_gene: TRBJ2-1; d_gene: NA
CDR3nt: TGTGCCAGTGGGAGGCCGAAAGTATCCGGGGAGCTGTTTTTT; CDR3aa: CASGRPKVSGELFF; abundance: many; v_gene: TRBV27; j_gene: TRBJ2-2; d_gene: NA
CDR3nt: TGTGCCAGCAGAGTCGGGACAGGGAGTGAAAAACTGTTTTTT; CDR3aa: CASRVGTGSEKLFF; abundance: many; v_gene: TRBV12-3/TRBV12-4; j_gene: TRBJ1-4; d_gene: TRBD1
CDR3nt: TGTGCCAGCAGCCCAGCCCACCTATCGGGGACCGGGGAGCTGTTTTTT; CDR3aa: CASSPAHLSGTGELFF; abundance: many; v_gene: TRBV7-9; j_gene: TRBJ2-2; d_gene: NA
CDR3nt: TGTGCCAGCAGTCCTCCGGGACAGAACCTTGTGTACGAGCAGTACTTC; CDR3aa: CASSPPGQNLVYEQYF; abundance: many; v_gene: TRBV12-3/TRBV12-4; j_gene: TRBJ2-7; d_gene: TRBD1
CDR3nt: TGCAGTGCACCAGGGGGGGGCGGTAATGGCTACACCTTC; CDR3aa: CSAPGGGGNGYTF; abundance: many; v_gene: TRBV20-1; j_gene: TRBJ1-2; d_gene: TRBD1
CDR3nt: TGTGCCAGCATACCAGCAACTAATGAAAAACTGTTTTTT; CDR3aa: CASIPATNEKLFF; abundance: many; v_gene: TRBV28; j_gene: TRBJ1-4; d_gene: NA
CDR3nt: TGTGCCATCAGCCCCCCGGACAGGTATAGCAATCAGCCCCAGCATTTT; CDR3aa: CAISPPDRYSNQPQHF; abundance: many; v_gene: TRBV10-3; j_gene: TRBJ1-5; d_gene: TRBD1
CDR3nt: TGTGCCACGGGAAGACTAGCCACCGTGGGTGAGCAGTTCTTC; CDR3aa: CATGRLATVGEQFF; abundance: many; v_gene: TRBV12-3/TRBV12-4; j_gene: TRBJ2-1; d_gene: TRBD2
CDR3nt: TGTGCCAGCAGCATGGGACTAGACTACGAGCAGTACTTC; CDR3aa: CASSMGLDYEQYF; abundance: many; v_gene: TRBV3-1; j_gene: TRBJ2-7; d_gene: TRBD2
CDR3nt: TGCAGTGCTAAGTTAGTCAGCTCCTACAATGAGCAGTTCTTC; CDR3aa: CSAKLVSSYNEQFF; abundance: many; v_gene: TRBV20-1; j_gene: TRBJ2-1; d_gene: NA
CDR3nt: TGCAGTGCTAGGAAGGTGCGGGCCATCTCTCCCTACGAGCAGTACTTC; CDR3aa: CSARKVRAISPYEQYF; abundance: many; v_gene: TRBV20-1; j_gene: TRBJ2-7; d_gene: NA
CDR3nt: TGTGCCAGCAGTACGGACGCGACGGGAGGGGAGCAGTACTTC; CDR3aa: CASSTDATGGEQYF; abundance: many; v_gene: TRBV27; j_gene: TRBJ2-7; d_gene: TRBD2
CDR3nt: TGTGCCACCAGTGATAGGGGATCCACAGATACGCAGTATTTT; CDR3aa: CATSDRGSTDTQYF; abundance: many; v_gene: TRBV24-1; j_gene: TRBJ2-3; d_gene: NA
CDR3nt: TGTGCCAGCAGCCGTAGGACCCGCTACGAGCAGTACTTC; CDR3aa: CASSRRTRYEQYF; abundance: many; v_gene: TRBV28; j_gene: TRBJ2-7; d_gene: NA
CDR3nt: TGTGCCAGCAGCCCGGGACAGGATAATTCACCCCTCCACTTT; CDR3aa: CASSPGQDNSPLHF; abundance: few; v_gene: TRBV28; j_gene: TRBJ1-6; d_gene: TRBD1
CDR3nt: TGCGCCAGCAGCCAAGTGGCGACTAGCGACTACAATGAGCAGTTCTTC; CDR3aa: CASSQVATSDYNEQFF; abundance: many; v_gene: TRBV4-3; j_gene: TRBJ2-1; d_gene: TRBD2
CDR3nt: TGCGCCAGCAGCTTGGGGCAGTTTTACAATGAGCAGTTCTTC; CDR3aa: CASSLGQFYNEQFF; abundance: many; v_gene: TRBV5-1; j_gene: TRBJ2-1; d_gene: NA
CDR3nt: TGTGCCCCAGCCGAGAGAAAAGGACAGGGGGCCTCTGGAAACACCATATATTTT; CDR3aa: CAPAERKGQGASGNTIYF; abundance: many; v_gene: TRBV21-1; j_gene: TRBJ1-3; d_gene: NA
CDR3nt: TGTGCCAGCACTTCCTCCGGGGGATGGGGGAACTCCTACAATGAGCAGTTCTTC; CDR3aa: CASTSSGGWGNSYNEQFF; abundance: many; v_gene: TRBV12-3/TRBV12-4; j_gene: TRBJ2-1; d_gene: NA
CDR3nt: TGCAGTGCTAGAGAAGTGCTGGGCCAGCCCCAGCATTTT; CDR3aa: CSAREVLGQPQHF; abundance: many; v_gene: TRBV20-1; j_gene: TRBJ1-5; d_gene: NA
CDR3nt: TGTGCCACCAGCAGAGATGAGGACTCTGGGGCCAACGTCCTGACTTTC; CDR3aa: CATSRDEDSGANVLTF; abundance: many; v_gene: TRBV15; j_gene: TRBJ2-6; d_gene: NA
CDR3nt: TGTGCCAGCAGTGGTCGAGCGGGGGGCCCCTACGAGCAGTACTTC; CDR3aa: CASSGRAGGPYEQYF; abundance: many; v_gene: TRBV6-1; j_gene: TRBJ2-7; d_gene: TRBD2
CDR3nt: TGTGCCAGCAGTAAGGGAGGCGGGGACAATGAGCAGTTCTTC; CDR3aa: CASSKGGGDNEQFF; abundance: many; v_gene: TRBV7-9; j_gene: TRBJ2-1; d_gene: NA
CDR3nt: TGCAGTGCAAAGACAGGGCCTAGCACAGATACGCAGTATTTT; CDR3aa: CSAKTGPSTDTQYF; abundance: many; v_gene: TRBV20-1; j_gene: TRBJ2-3; d_gene: TRBD1
CDR3nt: TGCGCCAGCAGCTTGGAGACAGGGGCCAAAAACATTCAGTACTTC; CDR3aa: CASSLETGAKNIQYF; abundance: many; v_gene: TRBV5-1; j_gene: TRBJ2-4; d_gene: TRBD1
CDR3nt: TGTGCCAGCAGCTCTATAAACAGGGGGCGCTACGAGCAGTACTTC; CDR3aa: CASSSINRGRYEQYF; abundance: many; v_gene: TRBV7-2; j_gene: TRBJ2-7; d_gene: TRBD1
CDR3nt: TGTGCCAGCAGCCCGACAGGGACAACTCAGCCCCAGCATTTT; CDR3aa: CASSPTGTTQPQHF; abundance: many; v_gene: TRBV12-3/TRBV12-4; j_gene: TRBJ1-5; d_gene: TRBD1
CDR3nt: TGCGCCAGCAGCCAAGATCCTAGGGACAGTGCCTACGAGCAGTACTTC; CDR3aa: CASSQDPRDSAYEQYF; abundance: many; v_gene: TRBV4-1; j_gene: TRBJ2-7; d_gene: TRBD1
CDR3nt: TGTGCCAGCAGCTTAGGGGTTGGTCGGGGACAGAACACCGGGGAGCTGTTTTTT; CDR3aa: CASSLGVGRGQNTGELFF; abundance: many; v_gene: TRBV7-2; j_gene: TRBJ2-2; d_gene: NA
CDR3nt: TGCGCCAGCAGCCAGACCTTACGGGGGTCCTACAATGAGCAGTTCTTC; CDR3aa: CASSQTLRGSYNEQFF; abundance: few; v_gene: TRBV5-1; j_gene: TRBJ2-1; d_gene: NA